What follows are 24 T cell receptor beta chains derived from one specimen sequenced in a study of cytomegalovirus exposure and HLA in healthy donors. PCR involved 60 Vbeta and 13 Jbeta primers. The protocol was immunoSEQ multiplex PCR, while the TCRdb copy is restricted to in-frame clones and leaves out a portion. This sample yields over 150,000 clones, of which 80% are seen a single time; 0.6% to 0.7% belongs to the top ten. Input material: PBMCs. The receptors were gathered from a boy between 10 and 17 years old in good health and CMV-seronegative.

The rearrangement links TRBV2 to TRBJ2-7, with D unresolved. CDR1 SNHLY and CDR2 FYNNEI come from the germline V gene. The CDR3 loop spans 10 amino acids. Trimming left V 7 bases short and J 6 bases short, with 7 bases between. The CDR3 DNA reads as TGTGCCAGCAAAGCCTTCGAGCAGTACTTC. It specifies CASKAFEQYF.

The chain uses TRBV12-5 and TRBJ2-1; 11 bases align to TRBD2. The CDR3 spans 17 residues. Trimming removed 3 bases from V and 1 base from J; junction bases left unmatched: 5. From germline, CDR1 is LGHNT and CDR2 FRNRAP. CDR3 in DNA: TGTGCTAGTGGTTTTCTAGCGGGGGGCCCTTCCTACAATGAGCAGTTCTTC. Protein: CASGFLAGGPSYNEQFF. Variable domain in full (rest from reference TRBV12-5 and TRBJ2-1): DARVTQTPRHKVTEMGQEVTMRCQPILGHNTVFWYRQTMMQGLELLAYFRNRAPLDDSGMPKDRFSAEMPDATLATLKIQPSEPRDSAVYFCASGFLAGGPSYNEQFFGPGTRLTVL.

V usage is TRBV7-8 and J usage is TRBJ1-1; D remains ambiguous. CDR1 and CDR2 from the germline V gene are SGHVS and FQNEAQ. The length of the CDR3 is 18 residues. Trimming removed 5 bases at V and 3 bases at J, with 25 bases between. The CDR3, as DNA: TGTGCCAGCAGCCGCCCACGATTCCGAACACCCCGGGACACTGAAGCTTTCTTT. It translates to CASSRPRFRTPRDTEAFF.

The CDR3 spells CASSLGLGIGELFF. The DNA for the CDR3 is TGCGCCAGCAGCTTGGGACTAGGGATCGGGGAGCTGTTTTTT. The V and J genes are TRBV5-1 and TRBJ2-2; the D gene is possibly TRBD2 (6 bases). Germline CDR1 reads SGHRS; CDR2 reads YFSETQ. This CDR3 contains 14 residues. V dropped 0 bases and J dropped 7 bases, with 10 bases sitting between them. Filled out from reference TRBV5-1 and TRBJ2-2, the complete variable domain reads KAGVTQTPRYLIKTRGQQVTLSCSPISGHRSVSWYQQTPGQGLQFLFEYFSETQRNKGNFPGRFSGRQFSNSRSEMNVSTLELGDSALYLCASSLGLGIGELFFGEGSRLTVL.

This sequence joins TRBV11-3 and TRBJ2-7; TRBD1 matches 10 bases. CDR1 and CDR2 (germline): SGHNT, YENEEA. The V gene end was trimmed by 0 bases and the J gene end by 5 bases; junction bases not matched to a gene: 13. The CDR3 covers 18 residues. CDR3 sequence (DNA): TGTGCCAGCAGCTTAGATCGAATTTTCGGGACAGGGGAGCACGAGCAGTACTTC. Amino acid sequence: CASSLDRIFGTGEHEQYF.

The chain recombines TRBV7-2 with TRBJ1-1, with a tentative D call TRBD1 (5 bases). This CDR3 is built from 16 residues. The germline CDR1 and CDR2 sequences are SGHTA and FQGNSA. V lost 4 bases and J lost 0, with 15 bases in between. The CDR3 DNA sequence: TGTGCCAGCAGCTCCCCTCGCCGGGGGGTGAACACTGAAGCTTTCTTT. Translated, it gives CASSSPRRGVNTEAFF. Supplemented by reference TRBV7-2 and TRBJ1-1, the full variable domain reads GAGVSQSPSNKVTEKGKDVELRCDPISGHTALYWYRQSLGQGLEFLIYFQGNSAPDKSGLPSDRFSAERTGGSVSTLTIQRTQQEDSAVYLCASSSPRRGVNTEAFFGQGTRLTVV.

The rearrangement links TRBV30 to TRBJ1-2; D may be TRBD1 (6 bases). Germline V gene lookup returns CDR1 GTSNPN and CDR2 SVGIG (reference sequence). The germline V and J ends were trimmed by 2 bases and 5 bases, with 15 bases remaining between them. This CDR3 is built from 14 residues. CDR3 nucleotides: TGTGCCTGGAGTACCGGTGCAGGGGTTTATGGCTACACCTTC. Its translation is CAWSTGAGVYGYTF. Filled out from reference TRBV30 and TRBJ1-2, the complete variable domain reads SQTIHQWPATLVQPVGSPLSLECTVEGTSNPNLYWYRQAAGRGLQLLFYSVGIGQISSEVPQNLSASRPQDRQFILSSKKLLLSDSGFYLCAWSTGAGVYGYTFGSGTRLTVV.

The rearrangement uses TRBV5-1 and TRBJ1-6, with TRBD1 as a possible D gene (6 bases). Looked up from germline, CDR1 is SGHRS and CDR2 is YFSETQ. Deletions cut 4 bases from V and 2 bases from J, with 10 bases between. CDR3 size: 15 residues. The CDR3 DNA follows: TGCGCCAGCAGCACTGGACAGCCCTATAATTCACCCCTCCACTTT. Translation gives CASSTGQPYNSPLHF.

The chain combines TRBV5-1 with TRBJ1-2; a weak D match, TRBD1 (5 bases). Trimming pared 1 base from V and 0 bases from J, leaving 7 bases between. Germline CDR1 SGHRS, CDR2 YFSETQ. The CDR3 loop spans 14 amino acids. The CDR3 sequence is CASSLTGPNYGYTF. The CDR3 bases are TGCGCCAGCAGCTTGACAGGACCTAACTATGGCTACACCTTC.

The chain combines TRBV11-3 with TRBJ2-3; D is unclear. Germline CDR1 and CDR2: SGHNT and YENEEA. V was pared by 1 base and J by 2 bases, with 19 bases between. The CDR3 is 18 residues long. The CDR3 reads CASSLGIRVYPSTDTQYF. CDR3 coding DNA: TGTGCCAGCAGCTTAGGTATTCGGGTATATCCGTCCACAGATACGCAGTATTTT.

This clone was seen more than once but under ten times. This chain joins TRBV5-5 and TRBJ2-3; 12 bases are shared with TRBD2. With 0 bases clipped from V and 3 bases from J, the junction kept 5 bases outside the gene matches. The CDR3 has 17 amino acids. Germline CDR1 SGHKS, CDR2 YYEKEE (reference sequence). CDR3 nucleotide sequence: TGTGCCAGCAGCTTGGGCGTTCTAGCGGGAGGGACAGATACGCAGTATTTT. Its protein product is CASSLGVLAGGTDTQYF.

The chain employs TRBV10-1 and TRBJ2-7; weak D call: TRBD2 (6 bases). CDR3 length: 13 amino acids. Germline lookup yields CDR1 WNHNN and CDR2 SYGVQD (reference sequence). The V end was cut by 2 bases, the J end by 5 bases, with 10 bases between. The CDR3 loop reads CASSERDWNEQYF. CDR3 nucleotide sequence: TGCGCCAGCAGTGAGAGGGACTGGAACGAGCAGTACTTC.

The chain couples TRBV19 to TRBJ1-3; D not resolved. The CDR3 loop spans 14 amino acids. The V gene lost 1 base and the J gene lost 8 bases, with 12 bases spanning the gap. Germline assignment: CDR1 LNHDA and CDR2 SQIVND (reference sequence). The CDR3 nucleotides read TGTGCCAGTAGTATAGCCGACCGGACTGACACCATATATTTT. This gives the protein CASSIADRTDTIYF. Full variable domain (missing parts from reference TRBV19 and TRBJ1-3): DGGITQSPKYLFRKEGQNVTLSCEQNLNHDAMYWYRQDPGQGLRLIYYSQIVNDFQKGDIAEGYSVSREKKESFPLTVTSAQKNPTAFYLCASSIADRTDTIYFGEGSWLTVV.

The V call is TRBV4-2, the J call TRBJ1-5; D might be TRBD1 (5 bases). V was cut by 0 bases and J by 0 bases, with 9 bases left in between. CDR3 length equals 16 residues. Germline CDR1 reads LGHNA; CDR2 reads YNFKEQ. The CDR3 nucleotides read TGTGCCAGCAGCCAAGAATGGAGGGGTAGCAATCAGCCCCAGCATTTT. The encoded protein is CASSQEWRGSNQPQHF.

The chain has TRBV7-3 and TRBJ1-1; tentative D call: TRBD1 (5 bases). The CDR3 has 13 residues. The ends were cut back, 5 bases at V and 4 bases at J, with 11 bases in the middle. From germline, CDR1 is SGHTA and CDR2 FQGTGA. CDR3 in DNA: TGTGCCAGCAGCCTCCAGGGTTTCACTGAAGCTTTCTTT. As protein: CASSLQGFTEAFF.

The chain joins TRBV7-2 to TRBJ2-1; 10 positions agree with TRBD2. Germline assignment: CDR1 SGHTA and CDR2 FQGNSA. The ends lost 5 bases at V and 2 bases at J; junction bases unmatched: 9. This CDR3 is built from 17 residues. The CDR3 DNA follows: TGTGCCAGCAGCCCACGACCGGGACTAGCGACCTACAATGAGCAGTTCTTC. This gives the protein CASSPRPGLATYNEQFF.

CDR3 in DNA: TGCAGCGTTGAAACCGGTCCATACTATGGCTACACCTTC. This gives the protein CSVETGPYYGYTF. V usage is TRBV29-1 and J usage is TRBJ1-2; D uncertain. This CDR3 is built from 13 residues. Germline lookup yields CDR1 SQVTM and CDR2 ANQGSEA. The V end was cut by 2 bases, the J end by 3 bases, with 10 bases between.

V usage is TRBV30 and J usage is TRBJ2-5, with TRBD1 matching 8 bases. V shed 3 bases and J 5 bases; nucleotides not matched to a gene: 5. CDR3 length: 13 amino acids. Per germline, CDR1 GTSNPN and CDR2 SVGIG (reference sequence). CDR3 coding DNA: TGTGCCTGGAGCAGGGGGCCGGGGGAGACCCAGTACTTC. It yields the protein CAWSRGPGETQYF. The whole variable domain, remainder taken from reference TRBV30 and TRBJ2-5, is SQTIHQWPATLVQPVGSPLSLECTVEGTSNPNLYWYRQAAGRGLQLLFYSVGIGQISSEVPQNLSASRPQDRQFILSSKKLLLSDSGFYLCAWSRGPGETQYFGPGTRLLVL.

CDR3 sequence: CASSSAESRQPQHF. CDR3 bases: TGTGCCAGCAGTTCGGCGGAGTCGAGACAGCCCCAGCATTTT. The rearrangement joins TRBV6-6 to TRBJ1-5; no firm D call. CDR1 and CDR2 from the germline V gene are MNHNY and SVGAGI (reference sequence). The CDR3 covers 14 residues. V lost 4 bases and J 7 bases, leaving 14 bases between the germline ends.

This rearrangement joins TRBV18 to TRBJ1-2; 7 bases line up with TRBD1. In germline, CDR1 is KGHSH, CDR2 LQKENI. The CDR3 totals 14 residues. The J segment lost 3 bases and the V segment lost 1 base, leaving 2 bases of the junction unmatched. CDR3 DNA: TGTGCCAGCTCACCACGACAGGGCTACTATGGCTACACCTTC. This gives the protein CASSPRQGYYGYTF.

The J gene is TRBJ2-5, the V gene TRBV6-5, with unresolved D. CDR3 size: 16 residues. Germline CDR1 MNHEY, CDR2 SVGAGI. V lost 0 bases and J 3 bases, leaving 14 bases between the germline ends. Here the CDR3 DNA reads TGTGCCAGCAGTTACTCGGGCCTAAGAGAAGAAGAGACCCAGTACTTC. Protein sequence: CASSYSGLREEETQYF.

The chain recombines TRBV6-1 with TRBJ2-2, with a tentative D call TRBD1 (6 bases). CDR3 length: 14 amino acids. Germline V gene sequence: CDR1 MNHNS, CDR2 SASEGT. V was cut by 4 bases and J by 2 bases, with 8 bases left in between. In nucleotides, the CDR3 is TGTGCCAGCAGTGCGACAGGTAACACCGGGGAGCTGTTTTTT. It encodes CASSATGNTGELFF.

A few counts support this clone. This chain connects TRBV9 to TRBJ2-5; maybe TRBD2 (6 bases). The DNA matches TRBJ2-7 better at its end, which makes the J call doubtful. The CDR3 runs to 16 residues. Germline V gene data show CDR1 as SGDLS and CDR2 as YYNGEE. CDR3 protein: CASSASSGEISYEQYF. In DNA, the CDR3 is TGTGCCAGCAGCGCGAGCTCGGGGGAAATCTCCTACGAGCAGTACTTC.

The rearrangement joins TRBV5-1 to TRBJ2-5; 8 positions agree with TRBD2. The J call is uncertain, as TRBJ2-7 better fits the DNA end. The germline V gene has CDR1 SGHRS and CDR2 YFSETQ. This CDR3 contains 14 residues. In DNA form, the CDR3 reads TGCGCCAGCAGCCCGACCGGGGGGGCCTACGAGCAGTACTTC. It is translated as CASSPTGGAYEQYF.